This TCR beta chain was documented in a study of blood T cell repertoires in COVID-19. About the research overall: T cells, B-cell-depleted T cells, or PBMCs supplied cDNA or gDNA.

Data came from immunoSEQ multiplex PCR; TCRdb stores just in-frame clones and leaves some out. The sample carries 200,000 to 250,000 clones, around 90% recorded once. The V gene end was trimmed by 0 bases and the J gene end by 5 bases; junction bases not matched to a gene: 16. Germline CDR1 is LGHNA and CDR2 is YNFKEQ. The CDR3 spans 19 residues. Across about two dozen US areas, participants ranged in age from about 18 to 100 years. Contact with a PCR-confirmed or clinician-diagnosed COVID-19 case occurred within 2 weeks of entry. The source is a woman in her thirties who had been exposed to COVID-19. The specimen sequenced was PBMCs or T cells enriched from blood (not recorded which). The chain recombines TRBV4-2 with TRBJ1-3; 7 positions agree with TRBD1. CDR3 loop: CASSQDRPQTGSVRNTIYF. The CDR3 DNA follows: TGTGCCAGCAGCCAAGATCGGCCCCAGACAGGGTCGGTAAGAAACACCATATATTTT.